Each of the 10 T cell receptor beta chains below was sequenced from the same sample in a study of blood T cell repertoires in COVID-19. TCRdb keeps only in-frame clones here, not all; method: immunoSEQ multiplex PCR. The table lists approximately 90,000 clones, around 84% of them singletons. The sample was peripheral blood. These receptors all stem from a man aged 60-69 years with acute or convalescent COVID-19.

The chain has TRBV30 and TRBJ2-1; a weak D match, TRBD1 (6 bases). Germline values: CDR1 GTSNPN, CDR2 SVGIG (reference sequence). The length of the CDR3 is 14 residues. Trimming removed 2 bases at V and 2 bases at J, with 10 bases between. This CDR3 is CAWSMGDTYNEQFF. The CDR3 nucleotides read TGTGCCTGGAGTATGGGGGACACCTACAATGAGCAGTTCTTC.

This clone showed up just a few times. The rearrangement uses TRBV6-9 and TRBJ1-6, with 8 bases fitting TRBD1. Germline loops: CDR1 MNHGY, CDR2 SVAAGI. The length of the CDR3 is 17 residues. V lost 0 bases and J lost 10; bases outside the gene matches: 11. The CDR3 DNA sequence: TGTGCCAGCAGTTATTCAGCCAGGGGGCGTTTGAGATCACCCCTCCACTTT. Its protein product is CASSYSARGRLRSPLHF.

V and J are TRBV14 and TRBJ2-1, with 9 bases identical to TRBD1. Germline V CDR1 and CDR2: SGHDN, FVKESK. Unmatched junction bases numbered 6, after V lost 6 bases and J lost 0 bases. The CDR3 spans 16 residues. Here the CDR3 reads CASRPYRGPSYNEQFF. For the CDR3, the DNA is TGTGCCAGCAGACCCTACAGGGGGCCCTCCTACAATGAGCAGTTCTTC.

V gene TRBV10-1 combines with J gene TRBJ2-5; 7 bases are shared with TRBD1. V trimming: 2 bases; J trimming: 3 bases; junction bases outside the gene matches: 12. The germline gives CDR1 WNHNN, CDR2 SYGVQD (reference sequence). This CDR3 is 17 amino acids long. CDR3 in DNA: TGCGCCAGCAGTGAGCCGCTACCGGACAGGACAAAAGAGACCCAGTACTTC. It yields the protein CASSEPLPDRTKETQYF.

The CDR3 bases are TGCGCCAGCAACACTAGAGGCCTAGACGTAGATACGCAGTATTTT. Amino acid sequence: CASNTRGLDVDTQYF. The chain joins TRBV5-1 to TRBJ2-3; maybe TRBD2 (5 bases). The length of the CDR3 is 15 residues. Germline V lookup: CDR1 SGHRS, CDR2 YFSETQ. V shed 6 bases and J shed 5 bases, with 19 bases lying between them.

This chain uses TRBV3-1 (or the pseudogene TRBV3-2) with TRBJ1-6; a possible D gene is TRBD1 (5 bases). The length of the CDR3 is 16 residues. Germline V gene sequence: CDR1 LGHDT, CDR2 YNNKEL (reference sequence). V lost 3 bases, J lost 6 bases, and 15 bases lay in between. CDR3 DNA sequence: TGTGCCAGCAGCCAGAGGTCCGGACAACCTAATTCACCCCTCCACTTT. It yields the protein CASSQRSGQPNSPLHF.

V gene TRBV28 combines with J gene TRBJ2-1, with D possibly TRBD2 on 6 matching bases. This CDR3 region has 14 residues. Germline V gene data show CDR1 as MDHEN and CDR2 as SYDVKM. Trimming cost V 8 bases and J 4 bases, with 15 bases left between them. The DNA of the CDR3 is TGTGCCAGCGTGGGAGGCCGGGAATACAATGAGCAGTTCTTC. Its protein product is CASVGGREYNEQFF.

Only a few counts were recorded for this clone. V and J are TRBV6-5 and TRBJ1-4; D uncertain. V dropped 2 bases and J dropped 5 bases, with 6 bases sitting between them. CDR3 size: 13 residues. Germline CDR1 is MNHEY and CDR2 is SVGAGI. The CDR3: CASSYEANEKLFF. The CDR3 nucleotides are TGTGCCAGCAGTTACGAAGCGAATGAAAAACTGTTTTTT.

This chain links TRBV4-3 with TRBJ2-7; 8 nucleotides agree with TRBD1. The CDR3 is 14 amino acids. The J segment lost 4 bases and the V segment lost 3 bases, leaving 5 bases of the junction unmatched. Germline values: CDR1 LGHNA, CDR2 YSLEER. The CDR3 region is CASSQRTGKYEQYF. Written as DNA, the CDR3 is TGCGCCAGCAGCCAGAGGACAGGGAAATACGAGCAGTACTTC.

J is TRBJ1-1 and V is TRBV6-5; D perhaps matches TRBD1 (6 bases). The germline CDR1 and CDR2 sequences are MNHEY and SVGAGI. The CDR3 has 15 amino acids. The ends were cut back, 10 bases at V and 4 bases at J, with 22 bases in the middle. The CDR3 sequence is CATSRGRGRRTEAFF. The CDR3 DNA follows: TGTGCCACCTCGAGGGGGAGGGGAAGACGCACTGAAGCTTTCTTT.